A single sample is the source of the 14 T cell receptor beta chains below, sequenced in a study of blood T cell repertoires in COVID-19. Libraries were prepared by immunoSEQ multiplex PCR; TCRdb keeps only in-frame clonotypes and omits some of them. The sample includes approximately 300,000 clones, roughly 90% seen only once; the top ten take approximately 18%. The sample taken for sequencing was PBMCs or T cells enriched from blood (not recorded which). Receptors were obtained from a woman aged 25 to 39 who had recovered from COVID-19.

V and J are TRBV5-1 and TRBJ2-1; 8 nucleotides line up with TRBD2. V shed 1 base, J shed 2 bases, and the junction held 2 bases outside the gene matches. The CDR3 extends over 15 amino acids. Per the germline V gene, CDR1 is SGHRS and CDR2 is YFSETQ. This CDR3 reads CASSLSGGAYNEQFF. For the CDR3, the DNA is TGCGCCAGCAGCTTGTCGGGAGGGGCCTACAATGAGCAGTTCTTC.

A remark on this clone: Different DNA sequences within this sample yield the same CDR3. J is TRBJ1-1 and V is TRBV13; D is ambiguous. The germline CDR1 and CDR2 sequences are PRHDT and FYEKMQ (reference sequence). The CDR3 length is 14 residues. With 0 bases removed from V and 1 base from J, the gap between germline ends came to 6 bases. CDR3 sequence: CASSLGQKNTEAFF. The DNA for the CDR3 is TGTGCCAGCAGCTTAGGTCAGAAGAACACTGAAGCTTTCTTT.

The chain uses TRBV18 and TRBJ2-7; 7 bases match TRBD1. Germline assignment: CDR1 KGHSH and CDR2 LQKENI. Trimming took 6 bases from V and 2 from J; bases not matched to a gene: 7. This CDR3 is built from 14 residues. The CDR3 spells CASSTQGTAYEQYF. For the CDR3, the DNA is TGTGCCAGCTCGACACAGGGGACGGCCTACGAGCAGTACTTC.

The genes are TRBV7-2 and TRBJ1-5, with TRBD1 matching over 7 bases. CDR3 size: 13 residues. Germline values: CDR1 SGHTA, CDR2 FQGNSA. Unmatched junction bases numbered 7, after V lost 7 bases and J lost 7 bases. The CDR3 nucleotides read TGTGCCAGCAACGACAGGGCCGGGCAGCCCCAGCATTTT. Its protein product is CASNDRAGQPQHF.

The V and J genes are TRBV5-1 and TRBJ2-3; no clear D gene. This CDR3 comprises 13 residues. Germline lookup yields CDR1 SGHRS and CDR2 YFSETQ. V was cut by 3 bases and J by 10 bases, with 15 bases left in between. The CDR3 region has the DNA TGCGCCAGCAGCTCCCACCTCAGCGAAGCGCAGTATTTT. Protein sequence: CASSSHLSEAQYF.

V is TRBV19 and J is TRBJ1-5; D possibly corresponds to TRBD1 (5 bases). This CDR3 has 13 amino acids. Deletions cut 2 bases from V and 7 bases from J, with 9 bases between. From germline, CDR1 is LNHDA and CDR2 SQIVND (reference sequence). The CDR3 region has the DNA TGTGCCAGTAGTATACAGGGTTACCAGCCCCAGCATTTT. It specifies CASSIQGYQPQHF. Combining the CDR3 with reference TRBV19 and TRBJ1-5 gives the whole variable domain DGGITQSPKYLFRKEGQNVTLSCEQNLNHDAMYWYRQDPGQGLRLIYYSQIVNDFQKGDIAEGYSVSREKKESFPLTVTSAQKNPTAFYLCASSIQGYQPQHFGDGTRLSIL.

This sequence joins TRBV7-8 and TRBJ1-1; TRBD1 is a possible D gene (6 bases). Germline V lookup: CDR1 SGHVS, CDR2 FQNEAQ. The CDR3 length is 13 residues. The V gene lost 6 bases and the J gene lost 5 bases, with 13 bases spanning the gap. The CDR3 sequence: CASRKQGGTEAFF. The CDR3 nucleotides are TGTGCCAGCAGAAAACAGGGTGGGACTGAAGCTTTCTTT. Full variable domain (remainder filled in from reference TRBV7-8 and TRBJ1-1): GAGVSQSPRYKVAKRGQDVALRCDPISGHVSLFWYQQALGQGPEFLTYFQNEAQLDKSGLPSDRFFAERPEGSVSTLKIQRTQQEDSAVYLCASRKQGGTEAFFGQGTRLTVV.

This clone was seen once. The CDR3 region has the DNA TGTGCCAGCAGCCCTTCCGAAGCTCGGGGCTACAATGAGCAGTTCTTC. It translates to CASSPSEARGYNEQFF. The rearrangement uses TRBV28 and TRBJ2-1; possibly TRBD2 for D (5 bases). Germline assignment: CDR1 MDHEN and CDR2 SYDVKM. There are 16 residues in the CDR3. V was trimmed by 6 bases and J by 3 bases, leaving 18 bases between them.

This chain links TRBV30 with TRBJ1-4; the match to TRBD1 covers 8 bases. The germline CDR1 and CDR2 sequences are GTSNPN and SVGIG (reference sequence). With 1 base clipped from V and 4 bases from J, the junction kept 11 bases outside the gene matches. This CDR3 has 17 amino acids. In DNA, the CDR3 is TGTGCCTGGAGTGGTGGACAGGGCATCGTCGGTAATGAAAAACTGTTTTTT. As protein: CAWSGGQGIVGNEKLFF.

The gene calls are TRBV7-8 and TRBJ2-5, with TRBD1 matching 10 bases. The CDR3 totals 17 residues. The germline gives CDR1 SGHVS, CDR2 FQNEAQ. Trimming at V came to 2 bases and at J to 2 bases, leaving 8 bases not matched to a gene. CDR3 nucleotide sequence: TGTGCCAGCAGCTTATGGTGGGGGACAGGGGCGCAAGAGACCCAGTACTTC. Its protein is CASSLWWGTGAQETQYF.

This chain connects TRBV5-1 to TRBJ1-2, with TRBD1 as a possible D gene (5 bases). Germline V gene sequence: CDR1 SGHRS, CDR2 YFSETQ. The CDR3 runs to 16 residues. Trimming removed 0 bases at V and 2 bases at J, with 14 bases between. CDR3 protein: CASSLGFGQLNYGYTF. CDR3 nucleotides: TGCGCCAGCAGCTTGGGGTTTGGACAACTGAACTATGGCTACACCTTC.

This sequence joins TRBV5-4 and TRBJ1-2, with a possible D match to TRBD1 (5 bases). This CDR3 region has 14 residues. Germline loops: CDR1 SGHNT, CDR2 YYREEE (reference sequence). V was trimmed by 2 bases and J by 2 bases, leaving 10 bases between them. In nucleotides, the CDR3 is TGTGCCAGCAGCTTAGACAGCACAAACTATGGCTACACCTTC. Encoded protein: CASSLDSTNYGYTF.

V gene TRBV19 combines with J gene TRBJ1-5; 9 bases are a match to TRBD1. The V gene end was trimmed by 6 bases and the J gene end by 0 bases; junction bases not matched to a gene: 6. The CDR3 length is 16 residues. Germline V CDR1 and CDR2: LNHDA, SQIVND (reference sequence). In nucleotides, the CDR3 is TGTGCCAGTAGGGGACAGGGAGTATATAGCAATCAGCCCCAGCATTTT. Residues: CASRGQGVYSNQPQHF.

V gene TRBV5-8 combines with J gene TRBJ1-6, with D perhaps TRBD1 (5 bases). This CDR3 has 14 residues. Trimming removed 4 bases from V and 9 bases from J, with 14 bases in between. Germline CDR1 SGHTS, CDR2 YDEGEE. This chain's CDR3 is CASSRRGEGSPLHF. The DNA of the CDR3 is TGTGCCAGCAGCAGGAGGGGAGAGGGTTCACCCCTCCACTTT.